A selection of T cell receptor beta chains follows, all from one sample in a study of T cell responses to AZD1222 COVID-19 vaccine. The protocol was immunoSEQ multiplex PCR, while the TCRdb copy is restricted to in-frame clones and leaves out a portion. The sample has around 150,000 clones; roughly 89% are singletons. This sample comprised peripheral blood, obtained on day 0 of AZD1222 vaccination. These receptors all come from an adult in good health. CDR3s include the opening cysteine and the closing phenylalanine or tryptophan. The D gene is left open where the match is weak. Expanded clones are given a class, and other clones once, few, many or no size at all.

CDR3 protein: CASSKNDEAFF
CDR3 DNA: TGTGCCAGCAGCAAAAATGATGAAGCTTTCTTT
clone size: .
D gene: .
CDR3 length: 11
V gene: TRBV7-6
J gene: TRBJ1-1

CDR3 protein: CASRTAPGREQFF
CDR3 DNA: TGTGCCAGCAGGACGGCACCGGGACGCGAGCAGTTCTTC
clone size: .
D gene: .
CDR3 length: 13
V gene: TRBV28
J gene: TRBJ2-1

CDR3 protein: CASSRFYTATNEKLFF
CDR3 DNA: TGTGCCAGCAGCCGATTCTACACTGCAACTAATGAAAAACTGTTTTTT
clone size: .
D gene: .
CDR3 length: 16
V gene: TRBV27
J gene: TRBJ1-4

CDR3 protein: CASSEFVFGNYGYTF
CDR3 DNA: TGTGCCAGCAGTGAATTCGTTTTCGGGAACTATGGCTACACCTTC
clone size: once
D gene: .
CDR3 length: 15
V gene: TRBV2
J gene: TRBJ1-2

CDR3 protein: CASSQGQDTQYF
CDR3 DNA: TGTGCCAGCAGCCAAGGTCAAGATACGCAGTATTTT
clone size: once
D gene: .
CDR3 length: 12
V gene: TRBV3-1/TRBV3-2
J gene: TRBJ2-3

CDR3 protein: CASSLAGAYGYTF
CDR3 DNA: TGTGCCAGCAGTTTGGCCGGCGCCTATGGCTACACCTTC
clone size: .
D gene: .
CDR3 length: 13
V gene: TRBV28
J gene: TRBJ1-2

CDR3 protein: CASSPRGNTGELFF
CDR3 DNA: TGTGCCAGCAGCCCCAGAGGGAACACCGGGGAGCTGTTTTTT
clone size: .
D gene: .
CDR3 length: 14
V gene: TRBV3-1/TRBV3-2
J gene: TRBJ2-2

CDR3 protein: CASSQDWGGSSTGELFF
CDR3 DNA: TGTGCCAGCAGCCAAGATTGGGGGGGCTCGTCCACCGGGGAGCTGTTTTTT
clone size: .
D gene: .
CDR3 length: 17
V gene: TRBV4-2
J gene: TRBJ2-2

CDR3 protein: CASSLSWTGLVGDTQYF
CDR3 DNA: TGTGCCAGCAGTTTATCGTGGACAGGACTAGTTGGAGATACGCAGTATTTT
clone size: .
D gene: .
CDR3 length: 17
V gene: TRBV27
J gene: TRBJ2-3

CDR3 protein: CASSFSGRGSPLHF
CDR3 DNA: TGTGCCAGCAGTTTCTCAGGGAGGGGTTCACCCCTCCACTTT
clone size: .
D gene: .
CDR3 length: 14
V gene: TRBV28
J gene: TRBJ1-6

CDR3 protein: CASSMIPDQETQYF
CDR3 DNA: TGTGCCAGTAGTATGATCCCGGACCAAGAGACCCAGTACTTC
clone size: .
D gene: .
CDR3 length: 14
V gene: TRBV19
J gene: TRBJ2-5

CDR3 protein: CASSPDRGSNNSPLHF
CDR3 DNA: TGTGCCAGCAGCCCGGACAGGGGGTCGAATAATTCACCCCTCCACTTT
clone size: .
D gene: TRBD1
CDR3 length: 16
V gene: TRBV5-4
J gene: TRBJ1-6

CDR3 protein: CASQAGGGNQPQHF
CDR3 DNA: TGTGCCAGCCAAGCAGGGGGCGGCAATCAGCCCCAGCATTTT
clone size: .
D gene: TRBD1
CDR3 length: 14
V gene: TRBV7-9
J gene: TRBJ1-5

CDR3 protein: CASSSGATSYTGELFF
CDR3 DNA: TGCGCCAGCAGCTCCGGGGCGACTAGTTACACCGGGGAGCTGTTTTTT
clone size: .
D gene: .
CDR3 length: 16
V gene: TRBV5-1
J gene: TRBJ2-2

CDR3 protein: CASSADRNYGYTF
CDR3 DNA: TGTGCCAGCAGTGCCGACAGAAACTATGGCTACACCTTC
clone size: .
D gene: .
CDR3 length: 13
V gene: TRBV6-6
J gene: TRBJ1-2

CDR3 protein: CASSSATCGPGELFF
CDR3 DNA: TGTGCCAGCAGCTCTGCTACCTGCGGTCCCGGGGAGCTGTTTTTT
clone size: .
D gene: .
CDR3 length: 15
V gene: TRBV12-1
J gene: TRBJ2-2

CDR3 protein: CASRPLSYTGYGQPQHF
CDR3 DNA: TGCGCCAGCAGGCCCCTTTCCTACACAGGGTACGGTCAGCCCCAGCATTTT
clone size: .
D gene: .
CDR3 length: 17
V gene: TRBV23-1
J gene: TRBJ1-5